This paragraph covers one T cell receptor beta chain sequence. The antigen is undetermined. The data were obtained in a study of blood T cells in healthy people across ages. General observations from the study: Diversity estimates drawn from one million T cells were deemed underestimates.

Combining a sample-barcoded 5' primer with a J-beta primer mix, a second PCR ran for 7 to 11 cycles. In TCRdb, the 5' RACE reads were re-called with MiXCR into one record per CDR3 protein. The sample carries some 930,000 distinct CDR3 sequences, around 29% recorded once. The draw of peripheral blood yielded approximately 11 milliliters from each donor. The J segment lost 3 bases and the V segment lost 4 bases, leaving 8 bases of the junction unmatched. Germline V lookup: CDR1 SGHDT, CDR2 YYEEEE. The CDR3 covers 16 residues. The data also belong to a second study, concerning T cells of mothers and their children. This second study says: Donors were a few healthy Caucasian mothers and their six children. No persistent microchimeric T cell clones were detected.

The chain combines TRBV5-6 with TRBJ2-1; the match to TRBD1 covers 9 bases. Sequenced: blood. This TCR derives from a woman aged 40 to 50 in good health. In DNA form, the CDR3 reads TGTGCCAGCAGCCCCCCAGGGACAGGGATCTACAATGAGCAGTTCTTC. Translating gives CASSPPGTGIYNEQFF.